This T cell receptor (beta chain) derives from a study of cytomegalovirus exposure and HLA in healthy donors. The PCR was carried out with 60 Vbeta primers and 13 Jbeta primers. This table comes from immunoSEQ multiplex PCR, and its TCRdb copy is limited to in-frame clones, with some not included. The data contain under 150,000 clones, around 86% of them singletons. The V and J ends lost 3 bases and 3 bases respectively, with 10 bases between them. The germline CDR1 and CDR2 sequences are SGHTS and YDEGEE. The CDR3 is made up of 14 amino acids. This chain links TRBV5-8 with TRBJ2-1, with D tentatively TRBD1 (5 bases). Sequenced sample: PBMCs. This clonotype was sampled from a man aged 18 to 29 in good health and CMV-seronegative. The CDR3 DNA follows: TGTGCCAGCAGCTATCCGACAGTCTACAATGAGCAGTTCTTC. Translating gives CASSYPTVYNEQFF.